This T cell receptor (beta chain) was recorded in a study of blood T cell repertoires in COVID-19. Study-wide context: T cells, B-cell-depleted T cells, or PBMCs provided the cDNA or gDNA that served as material.

This table comes from immunoSEQ multiplex PCR, and its TCRdb copy is limited to in-frame clones, with some not included. There are around 120,000 clones in the sample; 90% occur only once, and around 4% lies in the top ten. A single count supports this clone. Seattle participants joined during active infection and were tracked over time. CDR3 size: 13 residues. V dropped 1 base and J dropped 5 bases, with 9 bases sitting between them. Germline assignment: CDR1 SGHRS and CDR2 YFSETQ. This chain joins TRBV5-1 and TRBJ1-1; D gene uncertain. This sequence originates from an older woman with COVID-19, enrolled during active disease. The source material was peripheral blood. The CDR3, as DNA: TGCGCCAGCAGCTTGATGAGGCAGACTGAAGCTTTCTTT. It specifies CASSLMRQTEAFF.